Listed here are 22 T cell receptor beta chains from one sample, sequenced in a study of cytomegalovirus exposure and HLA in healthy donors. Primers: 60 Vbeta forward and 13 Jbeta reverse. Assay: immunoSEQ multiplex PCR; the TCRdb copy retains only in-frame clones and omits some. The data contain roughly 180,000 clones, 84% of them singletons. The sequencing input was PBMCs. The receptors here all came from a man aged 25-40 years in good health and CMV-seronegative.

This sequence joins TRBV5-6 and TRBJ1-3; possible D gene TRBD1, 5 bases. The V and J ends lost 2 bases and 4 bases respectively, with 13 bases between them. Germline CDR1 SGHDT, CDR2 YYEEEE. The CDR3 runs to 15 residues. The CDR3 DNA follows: TGTGCCAGCAGCTTTGGGAAGGGGCCGGGAAACACCATATATTTT. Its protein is CASSFGKGPGNTIYF.

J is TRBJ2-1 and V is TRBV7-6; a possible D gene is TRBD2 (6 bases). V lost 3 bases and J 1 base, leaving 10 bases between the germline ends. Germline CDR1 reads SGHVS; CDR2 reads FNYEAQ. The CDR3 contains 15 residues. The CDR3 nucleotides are TGTGCCAGCAGCTTGGCGGGACCGTCCTACAATGAGCAGTTCTTC. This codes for CASSLAGPSYNEQFF. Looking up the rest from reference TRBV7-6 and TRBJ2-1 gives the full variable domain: GAGVSQSPRYKVTKRGQDVALRCDPISGHVSLYWYRQALGQGPEFLTYFNYEAQQDKSGLPNDRFSAERPEGSISTLTIQRTEQRDSAMYRCASSLAGPSYNEQFFGPGTRLTVL.

The CDR3 region has the DNA TGTGCCAGTACCCCTAAGTCAGAGGACACTGAAGCTTTCTTT. This translates into CASTPKSEDTEAFF. This chain joins TRBV19 and TRBJ1-1; D ambiguous. The V end lost 7 bases, the J end lost 3 bases, and 15 bases lay between the germline ends. Germline V CDR1 and CDR2: LNHDA, SQIVND (reference sequence). This CDR3 spans 14 amino acids. Drawing the rest from reference TRBV19 and TRBJ1-1, the complete variable domain is DGGITQSPKYLFRKEGQNVTLSCEQNLNHDAMYWYRQDPGQGLRLIYYSQIVNDFQKGDIAEGYSVSREKKESFPLTVTSAQKNPTAFYLCASTPKSEDTEAFFGQGTRLTVV.

For the CDR3, the DNA is TGTGCCAGCAGCCCAGGGACAGGGCACTACAATGAGCAGTTCTTC. It is translated as CASSPGTGHYNEQFF. This chain connects TRBV5-4 to TRBJ2-1, with 9 bases that match TRBD1. CDR1 and CDR2 (germline): SGHNT, YYREEE (reference sequence). This CDR3 has 15 residues. Trimming at V came to 4 bases and at J to 3 bases, leaving 5 bases not matched to a gene.

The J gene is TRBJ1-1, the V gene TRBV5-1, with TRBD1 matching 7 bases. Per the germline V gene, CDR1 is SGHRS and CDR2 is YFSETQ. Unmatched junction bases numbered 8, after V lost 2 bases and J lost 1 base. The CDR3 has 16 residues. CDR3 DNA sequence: TGCGCCAGCAGCTTAGTGCCCGGGACAGCGAACACTGAAGCTTTCTTT. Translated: CASSLVPGTANTEAFF. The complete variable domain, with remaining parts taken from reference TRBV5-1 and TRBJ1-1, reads KAGVTQTPRYLIKTRGQQVTLSCSPISGHRSVSWYQQTPGQGLQFLFEYFSETQRNKGNFPGRFSGRQFSNSRSEMNVSTLELGDSALYLCASSLVPGTANTEAFFGQGTRLTVV.

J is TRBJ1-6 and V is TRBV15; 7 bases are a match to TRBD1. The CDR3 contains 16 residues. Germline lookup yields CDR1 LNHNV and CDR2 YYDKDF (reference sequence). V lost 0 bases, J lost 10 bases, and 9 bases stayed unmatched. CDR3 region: CATSRDVVRTGSPLHF. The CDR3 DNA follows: TGTGCCACCAGCAGAGATGTGGTCCGGACAGGCTCACCCCTCCACTTT.

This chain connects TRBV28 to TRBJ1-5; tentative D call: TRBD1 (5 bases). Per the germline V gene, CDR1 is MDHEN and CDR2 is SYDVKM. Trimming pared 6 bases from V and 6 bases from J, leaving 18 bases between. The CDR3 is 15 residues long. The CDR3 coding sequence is TGTGCCAGCAGATCCTTGGGGGGATCCGGTCAGCCCCAGCATTTT. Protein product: CASRSLGGSGQPQHF.

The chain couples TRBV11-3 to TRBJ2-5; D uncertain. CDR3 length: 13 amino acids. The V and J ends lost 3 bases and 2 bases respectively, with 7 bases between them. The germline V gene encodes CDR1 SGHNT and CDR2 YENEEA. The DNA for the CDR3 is TGTGCCAGCAGCTTCCGTCTTCAAGAGACCCAGTACTTC. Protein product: CASSFRLQETQYF.

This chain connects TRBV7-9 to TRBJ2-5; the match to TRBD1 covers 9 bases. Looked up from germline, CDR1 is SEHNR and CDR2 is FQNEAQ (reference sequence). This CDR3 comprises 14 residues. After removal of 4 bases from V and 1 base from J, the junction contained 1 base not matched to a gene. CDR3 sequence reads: CASSSTGGQETQYF. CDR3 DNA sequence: TGTGCCAGCAGCTCGACAGGGGGCCAAGAGACCCAGTACTTC. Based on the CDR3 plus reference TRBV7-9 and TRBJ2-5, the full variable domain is DTGVSQNPRHKITKRGQNVTFRCDPISEHNRLYWYRQTLGQGPEFLTYFQNEAQLEKSRLLSDRFSAERPKGSFSTLEIQRTEQGDSAMYLCASSSTGGQETQYFGPGTRLLVL.

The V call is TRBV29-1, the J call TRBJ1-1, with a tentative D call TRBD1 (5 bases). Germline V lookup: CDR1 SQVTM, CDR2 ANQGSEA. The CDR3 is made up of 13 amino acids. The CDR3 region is CGTSLQGNTEAFF. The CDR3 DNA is TGCGGAACCTCACTGCAGGGGAACACTGAAGCTTTCTTT.

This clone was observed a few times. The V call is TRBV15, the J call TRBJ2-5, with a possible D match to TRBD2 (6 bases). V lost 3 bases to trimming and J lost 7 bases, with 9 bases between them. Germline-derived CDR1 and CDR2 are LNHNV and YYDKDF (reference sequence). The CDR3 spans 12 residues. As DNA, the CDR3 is TGTGCCACCAGCAGGACTAGTGGGACCCAGTACTTC. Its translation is CATSRTSGTQYF.

The CDR3: CASSRDRSNEKLFF. The CDR3 bases are TGTGCCAGCAGCAGGGACAGAAGTAATGAAAAACTGTTTTTT. The genes are TRBV7-8 and TRBJ1-4, with 7 bases identical to TRBD1. J was trimmed by 4 bases and V by 5 bases; bases with no gene match: 4. The CDR3 totals 14 residues. Germline V CDR1 and CDR2: SGHVS, FQNEAQ.

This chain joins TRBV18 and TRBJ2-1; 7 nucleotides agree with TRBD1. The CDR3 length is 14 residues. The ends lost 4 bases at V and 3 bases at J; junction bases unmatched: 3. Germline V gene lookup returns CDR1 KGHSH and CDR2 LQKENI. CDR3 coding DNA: TGTGCCAGCTCACTTAGACAGGGCTACAATGAGCAGTTCTTC. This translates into CASSLRQGYNEQFF.

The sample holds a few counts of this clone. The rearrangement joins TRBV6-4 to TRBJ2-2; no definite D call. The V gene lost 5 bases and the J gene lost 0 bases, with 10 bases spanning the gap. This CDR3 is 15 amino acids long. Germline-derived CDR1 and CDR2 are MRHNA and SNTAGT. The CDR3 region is CASSQYSSNTGELFF. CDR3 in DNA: TGTGCCAGCAGTCAGTACAGCTCGAACACCGGGGAGCTGTTTTTT.

The DNA of the CDR3 is TGTGCCAGCAGTTTAGGCGGGGGTCGTCAGCCCCAGCATTTT. This translates into CASSLGGGRQPQHF. This chain uses TRBV27 with TRBJ1-5; the D gene is possibly TRBD1 (5 bases). CDR1 and CDR2 from the germline V gene are MNHEY and SMNVEV (reference sequence). V gave up 2 bases and J gave up 6 bases, with 11 bases separating them. The CDR3 sequence is 14 residues long.

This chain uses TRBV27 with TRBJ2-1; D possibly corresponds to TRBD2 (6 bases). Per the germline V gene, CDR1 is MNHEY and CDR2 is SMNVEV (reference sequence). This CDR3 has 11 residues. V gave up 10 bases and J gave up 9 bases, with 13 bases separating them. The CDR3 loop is CATQLAGEQFF. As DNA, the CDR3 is TGTGCCACCCAACTAGCCGGTGAGCAGTTCTTC.

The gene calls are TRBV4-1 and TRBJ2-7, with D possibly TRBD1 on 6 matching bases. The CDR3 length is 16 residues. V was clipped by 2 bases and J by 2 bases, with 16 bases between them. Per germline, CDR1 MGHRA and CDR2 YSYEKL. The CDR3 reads CASSQPWQGSPYEQYF. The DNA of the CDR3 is TGCGCCAGCAGCCAACCCTGGCAGGGGAGTCCCTACGAGCAGTACTTC.

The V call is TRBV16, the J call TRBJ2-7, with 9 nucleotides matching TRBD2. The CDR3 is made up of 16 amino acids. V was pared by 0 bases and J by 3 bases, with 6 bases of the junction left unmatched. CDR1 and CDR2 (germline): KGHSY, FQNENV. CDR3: CASSQSASGAFYEQYF. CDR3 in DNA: TGTGCCAGCAGCCAATCGGCTAGCGGGGCCTTCTACGAGCAGTACTTC.

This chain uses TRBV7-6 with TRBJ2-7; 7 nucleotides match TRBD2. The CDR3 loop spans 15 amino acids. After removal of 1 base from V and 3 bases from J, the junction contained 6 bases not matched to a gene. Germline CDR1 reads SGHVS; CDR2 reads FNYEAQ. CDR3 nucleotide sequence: TGTGCCAGCAGCTTAGGGGTCGGGGGGAGCTACGAGCAGTACTTC. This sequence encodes CASSLGVGGSYEQYF. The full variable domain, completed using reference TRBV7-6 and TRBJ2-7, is GAGVSQSPRYKVTKRGQDVALRCDPISGHVSLYWYRQALGQGPEFLTYFNYEAQQDKSGLPNDRFSAERPEGSISTLTIQRTEQRDSAMYRCASSLGVGGSYEQYFGPGTRLTVT.

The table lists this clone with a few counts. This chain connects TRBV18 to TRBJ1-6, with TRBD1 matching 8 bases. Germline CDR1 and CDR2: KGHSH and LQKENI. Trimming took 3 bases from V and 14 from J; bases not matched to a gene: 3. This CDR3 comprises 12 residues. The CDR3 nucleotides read TGTGCCAGCTCACCGCCGACAGGGGCCCTCCACTTT. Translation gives CASSPPTGALHF.

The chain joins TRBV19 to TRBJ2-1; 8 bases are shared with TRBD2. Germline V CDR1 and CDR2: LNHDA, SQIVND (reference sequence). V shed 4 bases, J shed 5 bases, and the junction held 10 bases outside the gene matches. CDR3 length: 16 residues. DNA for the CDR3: TGTGCCAGTAGTACACTAGGGGCGGGGGGACACAATGAGCAGTTCTTC. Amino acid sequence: CASSTLGAGGHNEQFF.

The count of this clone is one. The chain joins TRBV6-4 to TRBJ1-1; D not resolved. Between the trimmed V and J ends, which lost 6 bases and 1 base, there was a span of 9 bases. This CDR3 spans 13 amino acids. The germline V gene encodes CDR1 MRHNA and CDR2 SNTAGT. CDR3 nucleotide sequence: TGTGCCAGCAGCCGTACACAGAACACTGAAGCTTTCTTT. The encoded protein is CASSRTQNTEAFF.